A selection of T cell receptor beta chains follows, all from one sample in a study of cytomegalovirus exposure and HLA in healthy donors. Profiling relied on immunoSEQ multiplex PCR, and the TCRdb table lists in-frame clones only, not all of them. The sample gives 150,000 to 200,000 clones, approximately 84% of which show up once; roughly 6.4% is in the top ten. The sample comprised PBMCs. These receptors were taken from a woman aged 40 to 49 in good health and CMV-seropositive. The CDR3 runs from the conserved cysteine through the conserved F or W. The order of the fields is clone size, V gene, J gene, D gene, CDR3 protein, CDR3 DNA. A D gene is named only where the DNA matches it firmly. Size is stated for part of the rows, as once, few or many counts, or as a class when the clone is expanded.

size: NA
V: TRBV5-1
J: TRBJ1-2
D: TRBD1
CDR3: CASSSQGDGGYTF
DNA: TGCGCCAGCAGCTCCCAGGGGGACGGTGGCTACACCTTC

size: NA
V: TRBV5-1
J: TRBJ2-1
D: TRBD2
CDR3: CASSLERSGGRNEQFF
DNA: TGCGCCAGCAGCTTGGAGCGCAGCGGGGGGAGAAATGAGCAGTTCTTC

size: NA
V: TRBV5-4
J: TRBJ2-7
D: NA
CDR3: CASSLGTSPSSDEQYF
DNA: TGTGCCAGCAGCTTGGGGACCTCCCCGTCTAGCGACGAGCAGTACTTC

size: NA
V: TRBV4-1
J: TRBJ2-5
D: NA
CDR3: CASSQDLRGETQYF
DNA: TGCGCCAGCAGCCAAGATCTAAGGGGAGAGACCCAGTACTTC

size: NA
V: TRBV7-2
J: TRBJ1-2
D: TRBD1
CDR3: CASSKERTGGYTF
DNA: TGTGCCAGCTCCAAAGAACGGACAGGCGGCTACACCTTC

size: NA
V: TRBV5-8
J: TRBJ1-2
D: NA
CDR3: CASSPGTPTSYGYTF
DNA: TGTGCCAGCAGCCCCGGGACACCTACCTCCTATGGCTACACCTTC

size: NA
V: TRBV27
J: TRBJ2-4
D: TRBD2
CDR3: CASSPRLAGGQNSQYF
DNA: TGTGCCAGCAGTCCCCGACTAGCGGGGGGACAAAACAGTCAGTACTTC

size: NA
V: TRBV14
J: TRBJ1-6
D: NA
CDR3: CASSQEANNSPLHF
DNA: TGTGCCAGCAGCCAAGAGGCCAATAATTCACCCCTCCACTTT

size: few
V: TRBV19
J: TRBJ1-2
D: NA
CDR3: CASSDLIGVSNYGYTF
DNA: TGTGCCAGTAGTGACTTGATCGGGGTGTCTAACTATGGCTACACCTTC

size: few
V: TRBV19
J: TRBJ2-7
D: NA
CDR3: CASSSPGYEQYF
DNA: TGTGCCAGTAGTAGCCCGGGTTACGAGCAGTACTTC

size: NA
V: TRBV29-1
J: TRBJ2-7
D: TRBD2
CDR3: CSVDVAGNYEQYF
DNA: TGCAGCGTTGACGTAGCGGGAAACTACGAGCAGTACTTC

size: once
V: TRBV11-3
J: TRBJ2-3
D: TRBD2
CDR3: CASSRGGVGTDTQYF
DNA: TGTGCCAGCAGCCGCGGGGGGGTAGGCACAGATACGCAGTATTTT

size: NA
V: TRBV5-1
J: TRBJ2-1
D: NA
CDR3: CASSSQAGTQFF
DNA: TGCGCCAGCAGCTCCCAGGCGGGTACGCAGTTCTTC

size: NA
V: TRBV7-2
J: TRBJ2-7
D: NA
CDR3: CASSLKGGAAEQYF
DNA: TGTGCCAGCAGCTTAAAAGGGGGGGCAGCCGAGCAGTACTTC

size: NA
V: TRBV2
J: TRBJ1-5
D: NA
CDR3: CASSDSHNQPQHF
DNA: TGTGCCAGCAGTGACAGTCATAATCAGCCCCAGCATTTT

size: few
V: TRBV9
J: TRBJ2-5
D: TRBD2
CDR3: CASGLGGGGETQYF
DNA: TGTGCCAGCGGGCTCGGCGGGGGTGGAGAGACCCAGTACTTC

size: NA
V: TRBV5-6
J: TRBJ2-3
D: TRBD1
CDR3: CASRRTGGDSDTQYF
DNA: TGTGCCAGCAGGAGGACAGGGGGGGATTCGGATACGCAGTATTTT

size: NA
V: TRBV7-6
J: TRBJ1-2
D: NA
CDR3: CASSYAGDYGYTF
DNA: TGTGCCAGCAGCTACGCCGGGGACTATGGCTACACCTTC

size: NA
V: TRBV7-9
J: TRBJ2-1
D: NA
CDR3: CASSSNTVHLNEQFF
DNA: TGTGCCAGCAGCTCGAATACAGTGCACCTCAATGAGCAGTTCTTC

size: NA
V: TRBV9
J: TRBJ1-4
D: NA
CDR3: CASSPQGWTSEKLFF
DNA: TGTGCCAGCAGCCCCCAAGGATGGACTAGTGAAAAACTGTTTTTT

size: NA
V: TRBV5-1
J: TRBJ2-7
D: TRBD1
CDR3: CASALGGTGIYEQYF
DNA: TGCGCCAGCGCCCTCGGCGGGACAGGTATCTACGAGCAGTACTTC

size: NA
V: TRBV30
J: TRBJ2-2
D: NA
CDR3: CAWSRRGGYTGELFF
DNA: TGTGCCTGGAGTAGGAGGGGGGGATACACCGGGGAGCTGTTTTTT

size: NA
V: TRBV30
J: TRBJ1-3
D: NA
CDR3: CAWTQGNTIYF
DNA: TGTGCCTGGACCCAAGGAAACACCATATATTTT

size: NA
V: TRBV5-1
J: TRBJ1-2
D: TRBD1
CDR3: CASSLVGTGRGGYTF
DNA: TGCGCCAGCAGCTTGGTAGGGACAGGGAGAGGAGGCTACACCTTC

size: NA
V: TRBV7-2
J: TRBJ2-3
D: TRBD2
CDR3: CASNPGLAGGGYSTDTQYF
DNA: TGTGCCAGCAACCCGGGACTAGCGGGGGGGGGCTATAGCACAGATACGCAGTATTTT

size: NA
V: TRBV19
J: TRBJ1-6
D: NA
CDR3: CASSISQTYNSPLHF
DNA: TGTGCCAGTAGTATATCCCAGACCTATAATTCACCCCTCCACTTT

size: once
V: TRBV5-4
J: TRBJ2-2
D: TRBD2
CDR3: CASSPPLAGGRFGELFF
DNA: TGTGCCAGCAGCCCACCCTTAGCGGGGGGGCGGTTTGGGGAGCTGTTTTTT

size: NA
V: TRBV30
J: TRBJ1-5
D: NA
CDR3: CAWSVNGAGGQPQHF
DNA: TGTGCCTGGAGTGTTAACGGGGCGGGAGGACAGCCCCAGCATTTT

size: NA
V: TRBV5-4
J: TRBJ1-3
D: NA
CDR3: CASSLVGAGNTIYF
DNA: TGTGCCAGCAGCTTGGTGGGCGCGGGAAACACCATATATTTT

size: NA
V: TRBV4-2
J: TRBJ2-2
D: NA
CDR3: CASSQGGLAAASTGELFF
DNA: TGTGCCAGCAGCCAAGGGGGGCTAGCGGCGGCTTCCACCGGGGAGCTGTTTTTT

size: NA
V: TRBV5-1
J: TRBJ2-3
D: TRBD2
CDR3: CASSSGTSGGRDTQYF
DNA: TGCGCCAGCAGCTCTGGGACTAGCGGGGGGAGAGATACGCAGTATTTT

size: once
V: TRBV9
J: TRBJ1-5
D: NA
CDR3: CASSPTGGVNQPQHF
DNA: TGTGCCAGCAGCCCGACCGGAGGGGTCAATCAGCCCCAGCATTTT

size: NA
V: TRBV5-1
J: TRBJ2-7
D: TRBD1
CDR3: CASSLGGTGSSYEQYF
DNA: TGCGCCAGCAGCTTGGGGGGGACAGGAAGCTCCTACGAGCAGTACTTC

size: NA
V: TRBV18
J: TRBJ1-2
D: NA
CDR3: CASSPETDYGYTF
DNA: TGTGCCAGCTCACCGGAGACAGACTATGGCTACACCTTC

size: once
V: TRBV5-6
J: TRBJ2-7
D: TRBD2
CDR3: CASSPDSGGISYEQYF
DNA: TGTGCCAGCAGCCCGGATAGCGGGGGAATTTCGTACGAGCAGTACTTC

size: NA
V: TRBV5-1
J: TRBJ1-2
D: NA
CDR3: CASSSAGQGNYGYTF
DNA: TGCGCCAGCAGCTCCGCCGGACAAGGAAACTATGGCTACACCTTC

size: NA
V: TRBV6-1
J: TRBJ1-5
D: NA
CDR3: CASSQQQGQPQHF
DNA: TGTGCCAGCAGTCAACAACAGGGTCAGCCCCAGCATTTT

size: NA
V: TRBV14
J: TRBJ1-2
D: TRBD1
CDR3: CASSFGQGYGYTF
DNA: TGTGCCAGCAGTTTCGGACAGGGGTATGGCTACACCTTC

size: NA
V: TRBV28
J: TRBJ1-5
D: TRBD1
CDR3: CASSRDRTGQPQHF
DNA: TGTGCCAGCAGCCGGGACAGGACTGGTCAGCCCCAGCATTTT

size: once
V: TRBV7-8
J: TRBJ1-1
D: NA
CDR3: CASSLVGAGEAFF
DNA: TGTGCCAGCAGCTTGGTGGGGGCTGGTGAAGCTTTCTTT

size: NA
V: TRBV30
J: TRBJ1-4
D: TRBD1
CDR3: CAWTPGDRGHEKLFF
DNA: TGTGCCTGGACCCCGGGGGACAGGGGCCACGAAAAACTGTTTTTT

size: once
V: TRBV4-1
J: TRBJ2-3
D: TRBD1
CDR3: CASSHSGQGNLETDTQYF
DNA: TGCGCCAGCAGCCATAGCGGACAGGGGAATTTAGAGACAGATACGCAGTATTTT

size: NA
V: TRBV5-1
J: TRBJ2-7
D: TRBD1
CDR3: CASSSQGTHEQYF
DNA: TGCGCCAGCAGCTCACAGGGGACCCACGAGCAGTACTTC

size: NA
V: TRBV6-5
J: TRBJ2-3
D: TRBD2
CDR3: CASRATGRTDTQYF
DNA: TGTGCCAGCAGAGCTACCGGGAGGACAGATACGCAGTATTTT

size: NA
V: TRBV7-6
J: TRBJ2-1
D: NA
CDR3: CASSLGQWNNEQFF
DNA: TGTGCCAGCAGCTTGGGGCAGTGGAACAATGAGCAGTTCTTC